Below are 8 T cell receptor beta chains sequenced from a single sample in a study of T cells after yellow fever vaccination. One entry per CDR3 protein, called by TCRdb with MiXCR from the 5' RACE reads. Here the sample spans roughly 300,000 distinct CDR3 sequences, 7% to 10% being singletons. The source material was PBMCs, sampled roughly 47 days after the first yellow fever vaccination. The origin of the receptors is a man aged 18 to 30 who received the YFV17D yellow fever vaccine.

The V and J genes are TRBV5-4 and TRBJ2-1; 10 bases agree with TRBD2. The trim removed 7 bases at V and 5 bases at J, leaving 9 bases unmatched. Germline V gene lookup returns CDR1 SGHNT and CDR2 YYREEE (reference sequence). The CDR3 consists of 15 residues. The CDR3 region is CASLSGTSVNNEQFF. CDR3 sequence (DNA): TGTGCCAGCCTTTCCGGGACTAGCGTCAACAATGAGCAGTTCTTC.

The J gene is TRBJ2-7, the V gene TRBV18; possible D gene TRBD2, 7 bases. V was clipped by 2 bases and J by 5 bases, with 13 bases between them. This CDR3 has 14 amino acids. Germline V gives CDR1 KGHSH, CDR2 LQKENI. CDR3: CASSPIRGAHEQYF. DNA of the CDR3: TGTGCCAGCTCACCAATCCGGGGGGCCCACGAGCAGTACTTC.

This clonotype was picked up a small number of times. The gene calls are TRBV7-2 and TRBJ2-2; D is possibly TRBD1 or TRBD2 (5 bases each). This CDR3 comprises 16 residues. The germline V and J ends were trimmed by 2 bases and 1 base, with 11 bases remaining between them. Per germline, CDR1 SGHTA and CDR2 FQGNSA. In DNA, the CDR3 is TGTGCCAGCAGCTTATTCAGGGACGGGAACACCGGGGAGCTGTTTTTT. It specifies CASSLFRDGNTGELFF.

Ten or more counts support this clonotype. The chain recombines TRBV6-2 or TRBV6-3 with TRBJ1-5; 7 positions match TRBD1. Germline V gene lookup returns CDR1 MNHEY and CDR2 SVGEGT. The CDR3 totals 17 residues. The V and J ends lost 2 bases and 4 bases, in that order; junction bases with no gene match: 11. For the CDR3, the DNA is TGTGCCAGCAGTTACGGGTTCGGGACAGAGGCTAATCAGCCCCAGCATTTT. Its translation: CASSYGFGTEANQPQHF.

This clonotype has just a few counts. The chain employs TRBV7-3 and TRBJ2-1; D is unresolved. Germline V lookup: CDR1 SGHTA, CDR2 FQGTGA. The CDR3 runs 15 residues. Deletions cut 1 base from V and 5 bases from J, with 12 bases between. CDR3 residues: CASSLIGQANNEQFF. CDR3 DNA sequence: TGTGCCAGCAGCTTAATAGGCCAGGCTAACAATGAGCAGTTCTTC.

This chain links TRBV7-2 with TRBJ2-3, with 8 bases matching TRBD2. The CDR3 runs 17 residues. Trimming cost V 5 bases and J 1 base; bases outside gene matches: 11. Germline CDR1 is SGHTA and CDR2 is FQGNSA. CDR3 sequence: CASSPFYSGARTDTQYF. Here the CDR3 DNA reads TGTGCCAGCAGCCCTTTTTATAGCGGGGCCCGCACAGATACGCAGTATTTT.

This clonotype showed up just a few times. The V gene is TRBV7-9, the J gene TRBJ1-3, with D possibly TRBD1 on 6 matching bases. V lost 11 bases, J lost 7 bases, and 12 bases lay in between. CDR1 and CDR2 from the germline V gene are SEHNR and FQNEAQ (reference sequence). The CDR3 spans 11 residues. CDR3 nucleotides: TGTGCCGGGGGGCAGGACAACACCATATATTTT. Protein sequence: CAGGQDNTIYF.

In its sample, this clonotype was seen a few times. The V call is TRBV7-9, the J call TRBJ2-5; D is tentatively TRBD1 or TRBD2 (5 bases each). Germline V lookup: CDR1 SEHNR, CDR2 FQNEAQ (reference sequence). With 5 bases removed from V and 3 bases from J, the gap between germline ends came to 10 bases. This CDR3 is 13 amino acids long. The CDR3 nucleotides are TGTGCCAGCAGCCGGGACGTAGAAGAGACCCAGTACTTC. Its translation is CASSRDVEETQYF.